This passage covers 8 T cell receptor beta chains from one sample sequenced in a study of blood T cells in healthy people across ages. Then a second PCR, running about 7 to 11 cycles, was carried out with a sample-barcoded 5' primer and a J-beta primer mix. TCRdb analysed the 5' RACE reads with MiXCR anew, one entry per CDR3 protein. Counted here are about 720,000 distinct CDR3 sequences, approximately 25% occurring once; the ten biggest clones make up 3% to 4.5%. The sample was also linked to a second study, of T cells of mothers and their children.

The sample comprised blood. The receptors were gathered from a boy aged 5-17 years in good health.

This clonotype has more than one count but fewer than ten. The genes are TRBV5-1 and TRBJ2-1; D is unclear. Germline loops: CDR1 SGHRS, CDR2 YFSETQ. V was shortened by 2 bases and J by 0 bases, with 9 bases between the two germline ends. CDR3 size: 15 residues. The DNA for the CDR3 is TGCGCCAGCAGCTTAATCCCCCACTCCTACAATGAGCAGTTCTTC. Amino acid sequence: CASSLIPHSYNEQFF.

This clonotype was recorded a few times. The chain combines TRBV18 with TRBJ1-1; unclear D gene. The germline gives CDR1 KGHSH, CDR2 LQKENI. Trimming took off 2 bases at V and 1 base at J, with 8 bases between the two ends. The CDR3 spans 14 residues. The DNA of the CDR3 is TGTGCCAGCTCACCAGGCACTTCGAACACTGAAGCTTTCTTT. The encoded protein is CASSPGTSNTEAFF.

This clonotype was observed a single time. The chain recombines TRBV7-2 with TRBJ1-3; 7 nucleotides agree with TRBD1. Per germline, CDR1 SGHTA and CDR2 FQGNSA. Trimming took 2 bases from V and 0 from J; bases not matched to a gene: 1. This CDR3 has 15 amino acids. CDR3 bases: TGTGCCAGCAGCTTACGGACAGGCTCTGGAAACACCATATATTTT. Translated: CASSLRTGSGNTIYF.

In this sample, this clonotype turned up a few times. V gene TRBV4-3 combines with J gene TRBJ1-4; no clear D. Trimming removed 1 base at V and 3 bases at J, with 3 bases between. The CDR3 sequence is 13 residues long. Germline CDR1 and CDR2: LGHNA and YSLEER. CDR3 residues: CASSQGSNEKLFF. The CDR3 DNA is TGCGCCAGCAGCCAAGGATCTAATGAAAAACTGTTTTTT.

This clonotype was detected only a few times. V gene TRBV7-2 combines with J gene TRBJ2-2; TRBD1 matches 7 bases. V lost 5 bases to trimming and J lost 2 bases; unmatched junction nucleotides: 8. The CDR3 extends over 16 amino acids. Germline assignment: CDR1 SGHTA and CDR2 FQGNSA. The CDR3 region is CASSAMGQINTGELFF. In DNA form, the CDR3 reads TGTGCCAGCAGCGCCATGGGACAGATTAACACCGGGGAGCTGTTTTTT.

The chain employs TRBV2 and TRBJ2-6; D unclear. Trimming took off 2 bases at V and 0 bases at J, with 14 bases between the two ends. CDR1 SNHLY and CDR2 FYNNEI come from the germline V gene. This CDR3 region has 18 residues. CDR3 sequence (DNA): TGTGCCAGCAGTGAACTCCCCCCTGTTTACTCTGGGGCCAACGTCCTGACTTTC. Amino acids: CASSELPPVYSGANVLTF.

This clonotype was recorded a few times. The V and J genes are TRBV28 and TRBJ1-5; a weak D match, TRBD1 (6 bases). Trimming took off 5 bases at V and 4 bases at J, with 12 bases between the two ends. From germline, CDR1 is MDHEN and CDR2 SYDVKM. This CDR3 is built from 14 residues. The CDR3 DNA reads as TGTGCCAGCAGTATACCACAGGGAAATCAGCCCCAGCATTTT. This translates into CASSIPQGNQPQHF.

This clonotype has more than one count but fewer than ten. The chain employs TRBV29-1 and TRBJ2-4; D gene uncertain. V dropped 5 bases and J dropped 0 bases, with 17 bases sitting between them. The CDR3 has 16 residues. Germline V gene sequence: CDR1 SQVTM, CDR2 ANQGSEA. The CDR3 loop reads CSVKNSSVGAKNIQYF. CDR3 nucleotides: TGCAGCGTTAAAAATTCTTCAGTCGGAGCCAAAAACATTCAGTACTTC. Looking up the rest from reference TRBV29-1 and TRBJ2-4 gives the full variable domain: SAVISQKPSRDICQRGTSLTIQCQVDSQVTMMFWYRQQPGQSLTLIATANQGSEATYESGFVIDKFPISRPNLTFSTLTVSNMSPEDSSIYLCSVKNSSVGAKNIQYFGAGTRLSVL.